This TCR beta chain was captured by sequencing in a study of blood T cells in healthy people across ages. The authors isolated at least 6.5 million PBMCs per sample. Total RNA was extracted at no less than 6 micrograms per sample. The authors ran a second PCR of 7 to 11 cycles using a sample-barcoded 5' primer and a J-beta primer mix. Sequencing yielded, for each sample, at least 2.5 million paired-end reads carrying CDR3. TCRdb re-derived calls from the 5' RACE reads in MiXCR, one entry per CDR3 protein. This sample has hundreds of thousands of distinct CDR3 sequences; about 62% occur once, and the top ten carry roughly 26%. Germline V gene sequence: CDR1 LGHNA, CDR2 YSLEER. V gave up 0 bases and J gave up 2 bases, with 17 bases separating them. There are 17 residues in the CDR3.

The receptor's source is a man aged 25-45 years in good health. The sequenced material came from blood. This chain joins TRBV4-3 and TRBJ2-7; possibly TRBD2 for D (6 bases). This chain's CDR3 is CASSQDITGVKTYEQYF. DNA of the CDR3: TGCGCCAGCAGCCAAGATATCACGGGGGTGAAGACCTACGAGCAGTACTTC.